What follows is one T cell receptor (beta chain) and its context. TCRdb re-analysed the RT-PCR reads in MiXCR, keeping a single row per CDR3 protein. This sample has 95,000 to 120,000 distinct CDR3 sequences; around 36% occur once, and the top ten carry roughly 30%. These data are taken from a study of patients and donors after allogeneic stem cell transplantation. V was pared by 3 bases and J by 7 bases, with 8 bases of the junction left unmatched. This CDR3 region has 14 residues. In germline, CDR1 is MDHEN, CDR2 SYDVKM. This TCR came from a human donor who was either an allogeneic HSCT recipient or a stem cell or donor lymphocyte infusion donor (not recorded which). It is not recorded whose cells these are; they may come from a transplant donor. Sequencing was done on a sample of blood, either unsorted or a sorted T cell fraction (not recorded which). This chain joins TRBV28 and TRBJ1-2, with TRBD1 matching 7 bases. CDR3 amino acids: CASSLGTVPFGYTF. DNA of the CDR3: TGTGCCAGCAGTTTGGGGACAGTACCTTTTGGCTACACCTTC.